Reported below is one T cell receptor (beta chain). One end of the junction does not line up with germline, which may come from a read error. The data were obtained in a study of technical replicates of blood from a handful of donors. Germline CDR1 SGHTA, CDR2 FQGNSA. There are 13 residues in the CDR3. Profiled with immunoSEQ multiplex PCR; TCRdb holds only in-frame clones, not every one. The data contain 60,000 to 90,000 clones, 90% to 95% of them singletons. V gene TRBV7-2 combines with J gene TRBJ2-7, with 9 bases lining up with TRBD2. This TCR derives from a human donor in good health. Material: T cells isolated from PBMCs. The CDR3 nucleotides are TGTGCCAGCAGCTTAGGCTTGTTTAGCGGGAGATCCTTC. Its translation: CASSLGLFSGRSF.